The clone carrying this T cell receptor (beta chain) occurred a few times. Its antigen is not identified. The data belong to a study of blood T cells in healthy people across ages. Study conclusions and caveats: Getting older went along with TCR beta diversity per million T cells dropping roughly linearly.

Sample-barcoded 5' priming and a J-beta primer mix drove a second PCR of roughly 7 to 11 cycles. A minimum of 2.5 million CDR3-containing paired-end reads was obtained for each sample. MiXCR was run by TCRdb on the 5' RACE reads, yielding one entry per CDR3 protein. The repertoire holds 800,000 to 1,000,000 distinct CDR3 sequences, with around 49% as singletons. Germline lookup yields CDR1 SNHLY and CDR2 FYNNEI. Trimming cost V 7 bases and J 0 bases, with 13 bases left between them. This CDR3 contains 14 residues. The sequence was collected from a man aged 25-40 years in good health. The chain couples TRBV2 to TRBJ2-7; D perhaps matches TRBD1 (6 bases). Sequencing was done on a sample of blood. The CDR3 here is CASTKQGISYEQYF. CDR3 in DNA: TGTGCCAGCACGAAACAGGGAATCTCCTACGAGCAGTACTTC.